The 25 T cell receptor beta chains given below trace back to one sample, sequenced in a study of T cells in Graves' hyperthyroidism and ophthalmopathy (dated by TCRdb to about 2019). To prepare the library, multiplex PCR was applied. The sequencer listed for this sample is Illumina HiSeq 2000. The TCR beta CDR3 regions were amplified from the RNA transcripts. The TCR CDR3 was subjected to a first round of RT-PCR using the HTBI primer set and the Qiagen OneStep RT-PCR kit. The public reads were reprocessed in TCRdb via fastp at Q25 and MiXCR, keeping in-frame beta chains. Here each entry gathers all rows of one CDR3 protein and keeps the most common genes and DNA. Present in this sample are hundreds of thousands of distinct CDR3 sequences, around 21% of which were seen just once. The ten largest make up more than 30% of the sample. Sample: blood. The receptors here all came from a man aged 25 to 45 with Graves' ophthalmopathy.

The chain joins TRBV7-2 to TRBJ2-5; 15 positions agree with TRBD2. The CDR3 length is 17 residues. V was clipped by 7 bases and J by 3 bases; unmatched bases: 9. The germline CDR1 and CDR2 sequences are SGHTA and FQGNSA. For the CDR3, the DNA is TGTGCCAGCAACCCCGGCCGGACTAGCGGGAGGGAAGAGACCCAGTACTTC. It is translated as CASNPGRTSGREETQYF.

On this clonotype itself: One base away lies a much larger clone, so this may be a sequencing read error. CDR3: CASSPLRAVNYGYTF. The CDR3 DNA follows: TGTGCCAGCAGCCCACTCCGGGCGGTTAACTATGGCTACACCTTC. The gene calls are TRBV5-6 and TRBJ1-2; unclear D gene. The CDR3 sequence is 15 residues long. Germline V gene lookup returns CDR1 SGHDT and CDR2 YYEEEE. The V gene lost 4 bases and the J gene lost 1 base, with 14 bases spanning the gap.

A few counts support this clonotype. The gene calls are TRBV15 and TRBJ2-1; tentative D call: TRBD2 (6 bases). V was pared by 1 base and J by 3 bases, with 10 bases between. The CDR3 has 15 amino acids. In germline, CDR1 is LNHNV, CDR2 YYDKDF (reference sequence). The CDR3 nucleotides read TGTGCCACCAGCAGAGTGGGGGGAGACTACAATGAGCAGTTCTTC. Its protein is CATSRVGGDYNEQFF.

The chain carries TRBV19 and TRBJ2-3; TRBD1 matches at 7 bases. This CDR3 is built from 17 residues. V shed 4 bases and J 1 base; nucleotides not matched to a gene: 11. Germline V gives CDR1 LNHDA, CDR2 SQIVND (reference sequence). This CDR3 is CASSKALTGTGTDTQYF. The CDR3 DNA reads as TGTGCCAGTAGTAAGGCTTTGACCGGGACAGGCACAGATACGCAGTATTTT.

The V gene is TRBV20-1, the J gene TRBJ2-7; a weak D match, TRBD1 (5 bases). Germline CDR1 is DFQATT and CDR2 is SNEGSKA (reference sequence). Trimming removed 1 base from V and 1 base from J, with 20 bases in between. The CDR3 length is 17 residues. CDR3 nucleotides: TGCAGTGCTAGAGCCCCCGGCAGGGATGTTTGGTCCTACGAGCAGTACTTC. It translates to CSARAPGRDVWSYEQYF.

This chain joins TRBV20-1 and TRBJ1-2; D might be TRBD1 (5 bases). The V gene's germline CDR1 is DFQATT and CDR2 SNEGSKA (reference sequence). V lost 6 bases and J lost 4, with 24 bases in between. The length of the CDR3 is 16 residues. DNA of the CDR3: TGCAGTGCGAGCGCCAGTGGGACGGGCAAACTCTATGGCTACACCTTC. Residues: CSASASGTGKLYGYTF.

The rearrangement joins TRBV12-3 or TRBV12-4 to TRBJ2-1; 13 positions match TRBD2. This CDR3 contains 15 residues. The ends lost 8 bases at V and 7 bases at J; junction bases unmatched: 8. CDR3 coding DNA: TGTGCCAGCTGTGCCGGGACTAGCGGGACGAATGAGCAGTTCTTC. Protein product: CASCAGTSGTNEQFF.

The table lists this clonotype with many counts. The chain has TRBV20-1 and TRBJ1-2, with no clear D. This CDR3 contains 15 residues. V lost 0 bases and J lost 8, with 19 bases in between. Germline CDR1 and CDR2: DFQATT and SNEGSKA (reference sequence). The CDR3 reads CSARDSLGGPGGYTF. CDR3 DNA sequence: TGCAGTGCTAGAGACTCCCTTGGAGGGCCGGGGGGCTACACCTTC.

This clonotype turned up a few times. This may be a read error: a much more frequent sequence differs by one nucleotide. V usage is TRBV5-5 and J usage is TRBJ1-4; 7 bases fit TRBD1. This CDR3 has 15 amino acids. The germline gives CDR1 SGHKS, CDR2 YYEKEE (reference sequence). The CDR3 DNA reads TGTGCCAGCAGCTTGGAGGGACAGCTCAATGGAAAACTGTTTTTT. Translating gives CASSLEGQLNGKLFF.

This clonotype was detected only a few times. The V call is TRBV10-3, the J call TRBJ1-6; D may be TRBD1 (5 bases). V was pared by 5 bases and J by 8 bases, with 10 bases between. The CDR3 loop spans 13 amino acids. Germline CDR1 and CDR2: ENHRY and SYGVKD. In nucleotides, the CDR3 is TGTGCCATCAGTTTACAGGACGATTCACCCCTCCACTTT. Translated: CAISLQDDSPLHF.

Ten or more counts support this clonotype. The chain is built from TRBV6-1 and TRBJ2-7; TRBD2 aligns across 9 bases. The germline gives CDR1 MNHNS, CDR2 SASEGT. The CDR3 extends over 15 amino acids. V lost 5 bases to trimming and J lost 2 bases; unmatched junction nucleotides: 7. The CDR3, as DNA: TGTGCCAGCAGTCCCGGACTAGCGCACACCTACGAGCAGTACTTC. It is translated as CASSPGLAHTYEQYF.

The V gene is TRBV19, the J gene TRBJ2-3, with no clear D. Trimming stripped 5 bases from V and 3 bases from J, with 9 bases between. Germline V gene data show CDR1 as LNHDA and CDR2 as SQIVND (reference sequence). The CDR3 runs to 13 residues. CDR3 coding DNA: TGTGCCAGTAGTGAACTCGGGACAGATACGCAGTATTTT. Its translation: CASSELGTDTQYF.

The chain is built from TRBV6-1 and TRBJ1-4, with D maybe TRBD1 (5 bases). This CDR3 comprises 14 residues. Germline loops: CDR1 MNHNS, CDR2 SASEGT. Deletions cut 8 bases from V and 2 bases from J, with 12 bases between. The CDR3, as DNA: TGTGCCAGCTCAGTCCGGGACACTAATGAAAAACTGTTTTTT. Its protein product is CASSVRDTNEKLFF.

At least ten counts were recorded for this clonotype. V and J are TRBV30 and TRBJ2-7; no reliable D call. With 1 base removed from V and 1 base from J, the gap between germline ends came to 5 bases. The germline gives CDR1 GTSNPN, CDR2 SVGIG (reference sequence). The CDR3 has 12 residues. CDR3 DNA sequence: TGTGCCTGGAGTGGGGTTTCCTACGAGCAGTACTTC. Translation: CAWSGVSYEQYF.

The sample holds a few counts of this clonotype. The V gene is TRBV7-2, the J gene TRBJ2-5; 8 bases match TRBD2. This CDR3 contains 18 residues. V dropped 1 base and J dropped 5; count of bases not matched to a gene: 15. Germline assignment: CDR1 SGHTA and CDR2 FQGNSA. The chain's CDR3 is CASSLGLAGLGGGETQYF. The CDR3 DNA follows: TGTGCCAGCAGCTTAGGGTTAGCGGGGTTAGGAGGGGGGGAGACCCAGTACTTC.

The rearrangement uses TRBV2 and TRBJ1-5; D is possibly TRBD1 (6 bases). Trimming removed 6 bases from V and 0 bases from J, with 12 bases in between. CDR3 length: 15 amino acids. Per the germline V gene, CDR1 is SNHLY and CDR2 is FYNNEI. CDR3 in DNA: TGTGCCAGCAGAAGGGGGGGGGATAGCAATCAGCCCCAGCATTTT. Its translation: CASRRGGDSNQPQHF.

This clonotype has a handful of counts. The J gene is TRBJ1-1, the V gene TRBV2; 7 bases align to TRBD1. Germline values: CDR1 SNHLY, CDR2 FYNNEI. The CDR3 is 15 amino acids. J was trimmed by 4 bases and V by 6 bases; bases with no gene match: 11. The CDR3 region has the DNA TGTGCCAGCAGCGCCCTGGGCAGGGGGGGCACTGAAGCTTTCTTT. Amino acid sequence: CASSALGRGGTEAFF.

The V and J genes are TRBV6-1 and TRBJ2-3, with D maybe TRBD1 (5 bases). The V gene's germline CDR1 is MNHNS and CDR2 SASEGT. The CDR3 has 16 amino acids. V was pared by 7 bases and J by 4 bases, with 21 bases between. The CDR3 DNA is TGTGCCAGCACCAATTCGGACAAGGGAAGAGCAGATACGCAGTATTTT. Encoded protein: CASTNSDKGRADTQYF.

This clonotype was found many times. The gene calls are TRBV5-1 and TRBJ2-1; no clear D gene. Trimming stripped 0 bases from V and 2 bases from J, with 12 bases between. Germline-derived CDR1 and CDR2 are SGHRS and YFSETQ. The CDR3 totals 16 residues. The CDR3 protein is CASSLDDSGPYNEQFF. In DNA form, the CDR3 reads TGCGCCAGCAGCTTGGATGATTCAGGCCCCTACAATGAGCAGTTCTTC.

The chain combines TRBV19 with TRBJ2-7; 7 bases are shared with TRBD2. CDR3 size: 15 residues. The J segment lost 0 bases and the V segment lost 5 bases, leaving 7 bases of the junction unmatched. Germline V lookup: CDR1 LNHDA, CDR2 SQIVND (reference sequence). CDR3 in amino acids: CASSVAGDYSYEQYF. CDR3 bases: TGTGCCAGTAGTGTCGCGGGAGACTACTCCTACGAGCAGTACTTC.

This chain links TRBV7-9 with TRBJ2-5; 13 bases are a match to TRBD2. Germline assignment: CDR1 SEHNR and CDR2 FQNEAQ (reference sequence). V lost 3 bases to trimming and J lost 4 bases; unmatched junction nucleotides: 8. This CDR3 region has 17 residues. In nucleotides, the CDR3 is TGTGCCAGCAGCTTCACCGGGACTAGCGGGATTCTAGAGACCCAGTACTTC. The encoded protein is CASSFTGTSGILETQYF.

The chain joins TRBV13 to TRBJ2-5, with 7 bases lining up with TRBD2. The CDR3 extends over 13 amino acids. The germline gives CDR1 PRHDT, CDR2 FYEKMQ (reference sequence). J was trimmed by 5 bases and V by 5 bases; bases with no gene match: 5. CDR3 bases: TGTGCCAGCAGCGCAGGACTAGAGGAGACCCAGTACTTC. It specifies CASSAGLEETQYF.

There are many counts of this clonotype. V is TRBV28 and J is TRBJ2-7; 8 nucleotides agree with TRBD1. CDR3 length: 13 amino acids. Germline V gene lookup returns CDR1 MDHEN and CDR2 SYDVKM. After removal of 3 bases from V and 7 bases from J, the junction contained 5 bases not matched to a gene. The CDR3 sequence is CASSFHRGSEQYF. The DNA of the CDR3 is TGTGCCAGCAGTTTCCACAGGGGGAGTGAGCAGTACTTC.

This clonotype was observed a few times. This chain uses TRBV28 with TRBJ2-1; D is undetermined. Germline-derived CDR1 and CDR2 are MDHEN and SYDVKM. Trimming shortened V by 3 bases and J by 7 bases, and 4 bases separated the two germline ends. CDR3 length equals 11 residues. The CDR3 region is CASSFVNEQFF. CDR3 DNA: TGTGCCAGCAGTTTTGTAAATGAGCAGTTCTTC.

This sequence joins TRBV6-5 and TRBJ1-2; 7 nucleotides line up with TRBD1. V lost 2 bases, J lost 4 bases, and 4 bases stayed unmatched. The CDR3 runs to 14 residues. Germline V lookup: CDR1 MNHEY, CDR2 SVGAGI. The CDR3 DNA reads TGTGCCAGCAGTTACGACAGGGCTGCCTATGGCTACACCTTC. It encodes CASSYDRAAYGYTF.